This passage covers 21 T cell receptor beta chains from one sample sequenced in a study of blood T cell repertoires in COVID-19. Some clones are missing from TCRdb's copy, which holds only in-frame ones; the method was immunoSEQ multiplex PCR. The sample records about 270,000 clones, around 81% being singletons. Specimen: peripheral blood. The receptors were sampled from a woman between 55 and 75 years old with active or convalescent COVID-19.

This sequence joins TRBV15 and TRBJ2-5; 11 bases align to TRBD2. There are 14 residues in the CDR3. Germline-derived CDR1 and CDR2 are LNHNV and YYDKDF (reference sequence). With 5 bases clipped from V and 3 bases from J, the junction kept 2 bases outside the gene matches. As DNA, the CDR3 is TGTGCCACCAGCCTTAGCGGGGGGGAAGAGACCCAGTACTTC. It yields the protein CATSLSGGEETQYF.

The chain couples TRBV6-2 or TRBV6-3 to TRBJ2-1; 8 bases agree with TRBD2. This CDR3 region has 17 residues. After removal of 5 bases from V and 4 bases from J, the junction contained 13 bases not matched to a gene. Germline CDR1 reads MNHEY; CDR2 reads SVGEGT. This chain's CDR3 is CASSAPGSAGGYNEQFF. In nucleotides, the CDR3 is TGTGCCAGCAGTGCTCCCGGTTCGGCGGGGGGATACAATGAGCAGTTCTTC.

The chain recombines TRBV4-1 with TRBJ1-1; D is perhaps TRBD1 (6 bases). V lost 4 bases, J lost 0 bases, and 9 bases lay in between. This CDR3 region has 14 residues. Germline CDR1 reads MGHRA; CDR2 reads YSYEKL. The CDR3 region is CASSPRGLNTEAFF. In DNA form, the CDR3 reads TGCGCCAGCAGCCCTAGGGGGTTGAACACTGAAGCTTTCTTT.

The CDR3 coding sequence is TGTGCCAGCAGCCAGGCGGGACAGCTCTATGGCTACACCTTC. Translating it yields CASSQAGQLYGYTF. J is TRBJ1-2 and V is TRBV3-1 (or the pseudogene TRBV3-2); 7 nucleotides agree with TRBD1. Germline CDR1 is LGHDT and CDR2 is YNNKEL (reference sequence). The CDR3 contains 14 residues. The V segment lost 3 bases and the J segment 4 bases; nucleotides outside the gene matches: 5.

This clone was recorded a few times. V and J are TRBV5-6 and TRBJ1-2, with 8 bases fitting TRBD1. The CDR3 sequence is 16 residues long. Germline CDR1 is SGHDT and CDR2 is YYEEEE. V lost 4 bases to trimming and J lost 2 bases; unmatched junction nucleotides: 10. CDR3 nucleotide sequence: TGTGCCAGCAGCGCCGGGACAGGCTCCTCAAACTATGGCTACACCTTC. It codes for CASSAGTGSSNYGYTF.

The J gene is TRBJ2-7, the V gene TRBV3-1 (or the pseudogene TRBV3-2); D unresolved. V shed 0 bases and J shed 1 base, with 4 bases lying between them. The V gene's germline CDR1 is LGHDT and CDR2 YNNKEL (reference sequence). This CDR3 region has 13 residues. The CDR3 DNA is TGTGCCAGCAGCCAAGATAGATCCTACGAGCAGTACTTC. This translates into CASSQDRSYEQYF.

The CDR3 DNA is TGCAGCGGGACAGGGGATGGCACTGAAGCTTTCTTT. As protein: CSGTGDGTEAFF. V usage is TRBV29-1 and J usage is TRBJ1-1; 9 bases are shared with TRBD1. The CDR3 totals 12 residues. Germline CDR1 is SQVTM and CDR2 is ANQGSEA. The V segment lost 7 bases and the J segment 4 bases; nucleotides outside the gene matches: 4.

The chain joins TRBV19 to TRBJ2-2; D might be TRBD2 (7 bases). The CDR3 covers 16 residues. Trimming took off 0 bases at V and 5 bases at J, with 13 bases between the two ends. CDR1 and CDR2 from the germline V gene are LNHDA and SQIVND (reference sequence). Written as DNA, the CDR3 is TGTGCCAGTAGTATAGATGGGGGGGCAACGACCGGGGAGCTGTTTTTT. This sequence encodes CASSIDGGATTGELFF. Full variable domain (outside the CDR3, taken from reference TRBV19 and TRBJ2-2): DGGITQSPKYLFRKEGQNVTLSCEQNLNHDAMYWYRQDPGQGLRLIYYSQIVNDFQKGDIAEGYSVSREKKESFPLTVTSAQKNPTAFYLCASSIDGGATTGELFFGEGSRLTVL.

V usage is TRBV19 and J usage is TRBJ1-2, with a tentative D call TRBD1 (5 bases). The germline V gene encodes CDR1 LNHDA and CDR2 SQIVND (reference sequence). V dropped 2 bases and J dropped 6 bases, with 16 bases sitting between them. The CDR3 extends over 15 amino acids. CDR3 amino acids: CASSISGGRPDGYTF. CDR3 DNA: TGTGCCAGTAGTATATCCGGGGGAAGACCTGATGGCTACACCTTC. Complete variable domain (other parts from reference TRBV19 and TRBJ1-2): DGGITQSPKYLFRKEGQNVTLSCEQNLNHDAMYWYRQDPGQGLRLIYYSQIVNDFQKGDIAEGYSVSREKKESFPLTVTSAQKNPTAFYLCASSISGGRPDGYTFGSGTRLTVV.

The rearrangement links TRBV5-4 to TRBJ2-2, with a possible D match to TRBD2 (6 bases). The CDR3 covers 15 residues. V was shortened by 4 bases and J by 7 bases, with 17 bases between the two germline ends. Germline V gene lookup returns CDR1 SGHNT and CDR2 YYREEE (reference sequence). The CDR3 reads CASSPPGPGSGELFF. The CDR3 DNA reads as TGTGCCAGCAGCCCCCCGGGACCCGGGAGCGGGGAGCTGTTTTTT.

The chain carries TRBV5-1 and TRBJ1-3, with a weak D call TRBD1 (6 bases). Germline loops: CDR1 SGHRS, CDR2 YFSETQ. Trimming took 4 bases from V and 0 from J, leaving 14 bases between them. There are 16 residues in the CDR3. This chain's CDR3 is CASSTGTPNSGNTIYF. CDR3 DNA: TGCGCCAGCAGCACCGGGACACCCAACTCTGGAAACACCATATATTTT.

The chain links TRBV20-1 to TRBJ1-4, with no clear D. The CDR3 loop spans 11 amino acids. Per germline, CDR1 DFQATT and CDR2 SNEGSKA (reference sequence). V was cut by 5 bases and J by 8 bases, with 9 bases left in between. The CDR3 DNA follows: TGCAGTGCTGAGGTTAGGGAAAAACTGTTTTTT. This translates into CSAEVREKLFF.

In DNA form, the CDR3 reads TGTGCCAGCAGTGTATGGGCAGCTGAAGCTTTCTTT. This translates into CASSVWAAEAFF. This chain links TRBV2 with TRBJ1-1; D not resolved. The germline gives CDR1 SNHLY, CDR2 FYNNEI. This CDR3 has 12 residues. The ends were cut back, 4 bases at V and 6 bases at J, with 9 bases in the middle.

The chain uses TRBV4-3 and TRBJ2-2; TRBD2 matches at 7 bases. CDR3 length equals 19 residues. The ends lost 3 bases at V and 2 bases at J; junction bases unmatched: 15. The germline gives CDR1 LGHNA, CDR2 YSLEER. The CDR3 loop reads CASSQGPAPSGVNTGELFF. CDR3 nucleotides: TGCGCCAGCAGCCAGGGCCCGGCCCCCAGCGGGGTTAACACCGGGGAGCTGTTTTTT.

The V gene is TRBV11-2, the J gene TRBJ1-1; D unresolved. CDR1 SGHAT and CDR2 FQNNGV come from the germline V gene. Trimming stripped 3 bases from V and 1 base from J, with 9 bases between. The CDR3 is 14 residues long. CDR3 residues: CASSLSLKNTEAFF. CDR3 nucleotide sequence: TGTGCCAGCAGCTTGAGTCTTAAGAACACTGAAGCTTTCTTT.

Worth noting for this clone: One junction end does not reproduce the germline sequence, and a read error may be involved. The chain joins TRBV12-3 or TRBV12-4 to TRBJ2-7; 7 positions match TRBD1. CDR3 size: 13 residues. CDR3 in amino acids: CASSSRPDRALNF. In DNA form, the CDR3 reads TGTGCCAGCAGTTCCCGACCTGACAGGGCCTTGAACTTC.

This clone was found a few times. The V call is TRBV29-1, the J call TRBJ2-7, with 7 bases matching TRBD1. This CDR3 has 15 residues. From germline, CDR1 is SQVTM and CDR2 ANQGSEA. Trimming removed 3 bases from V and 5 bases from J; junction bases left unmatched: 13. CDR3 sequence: CSVEDSTGSLNEQYF. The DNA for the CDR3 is TGCAGCGTTGAGGATTCGACAGGGTCTCTAAACGAGCAGTACTTC.

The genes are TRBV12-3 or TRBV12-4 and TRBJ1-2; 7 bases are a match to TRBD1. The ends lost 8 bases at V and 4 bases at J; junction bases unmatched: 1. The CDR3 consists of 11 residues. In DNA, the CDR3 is TGTGCCAGCGGGACAGTCTATGGCTACACCTTC. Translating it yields CASGTVYGYTF.

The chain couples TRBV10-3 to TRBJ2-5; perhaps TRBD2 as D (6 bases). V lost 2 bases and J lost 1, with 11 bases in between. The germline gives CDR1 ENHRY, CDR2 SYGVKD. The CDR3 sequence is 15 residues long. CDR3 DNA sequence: TGTGCCATCAGTGAGATCGCGGGGTCCCAAGAGACCCAGTACTTC. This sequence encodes CAISEIAGSQETQYF.

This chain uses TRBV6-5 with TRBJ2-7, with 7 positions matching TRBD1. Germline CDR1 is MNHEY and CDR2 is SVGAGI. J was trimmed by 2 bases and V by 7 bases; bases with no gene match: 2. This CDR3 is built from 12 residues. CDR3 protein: CASMTGTYEQYF. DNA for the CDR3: TGTGCCAGCATGACAGGGACCTACGAGCAGTACTTC.

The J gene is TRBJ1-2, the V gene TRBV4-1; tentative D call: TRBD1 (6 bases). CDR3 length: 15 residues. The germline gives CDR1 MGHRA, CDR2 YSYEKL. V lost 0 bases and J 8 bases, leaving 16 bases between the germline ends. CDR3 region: CASSQDHPGVGGYTF. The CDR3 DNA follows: TGCGCCAGCAGCCAAGATCATCCAGGGGTGGGCGGCTACACCTTC.